Below are 21 T cell receptor beta chains sequenced from a single sample in a study of early T cells in non-severe SARS-CoV-2 infection. Via MiXCR, TCRdb re-called the 5' RACE reads, giving one row per CDR3 protein. This sample has 70,000 to 85,000 distinct CDR3 sequences; 12% occur once, and the top ten carry 3.9%. The sequencing input was whole blood. These receptors came from an adult who was a healthcare worker with PCR-confirmed SARS-CoV-2 infection or an uninfected control (not recorded which).

This clonotype was seen ten or more times. The chain is built from TRBV12-3 or TRBV12-4 and TRBJ1-4; no definite D call. Deletions cut 2 bases from V and 7 bases from J, with 11 bases between. The CDR3 is made up of 14 amino acids. In DNA, the CDR3 is TGTGCCAGCAGTTTAAGGGAATCACCTGAAAAACTGTTTTTT. It yields the protein CASSLRESPEKLFF.

This clonotype has a handful of counts. This chain links TRBV7-2 with TRBJ2-1; either TRBD1 or TRBD2 may fit D (6 bases each). The germline V gene encodes CDR1 SGHTA and CDR2 FQGNSA. V dropped 5 bases and J dropped 15 bases, with 14 bases sitting between them. This CDR3 contains 11 residues. CDR3 amino acids: CASSLRRGVFF. CDR3 nucleotide sequence: TGTGCCAGCAGCCTAAGGAGGGGGGTGTTCTTC. Full variable domain (remainder filled in from reference TRBV7-2 and TRBJ2-1): GAGVSQSPSNKVTEKGKDVELRCDPISGHTALYWYRQSLGQGLEFLIYFQGNSAPDKSGLPSDRFSAERTGGSVSTLTIQRTQQEDSAVYLCASSLRRGVFFGPGTRLTVL.

J is TRBJ1-3 and V is TRBV10-3; D unclear. Germline V gene sequence: CDR1 ENHRY, CDR2 SYGVKD. Trimming stripped 6 bases from V and 4 bases from J, with 19 bases between. The CDR3 has 16 residues. Here the CDR3 reads CAIRKDGRPSGNTIYF. CDR3 DNA sequence: TGTGCCATCAGGAAGGACGGTAGGCCCAGCGGAAACACCATATATTTT.

This clonotype was seen a few times. The chain employs TRBV12-3 or TRBV12-4 and TRBJ2-1; D may be TRBD2 (6 bases). The V and J ends lost 4 bases and 7 bases respectively, with 17 bases between them. The CDR3 spans 15 residues. In DNA form, the CDR3 reads TGTGCCAGCAGTTCCCCCGGGAGCGCACGAAATGAGCAGTTCTTC. It specifies CASSSPGSARNEQFF.

This clonotype was seen only a few times. The CDR3 reads CASSLEPSRPKKHYEQYF. CDR3 DNA: TGTGCCAGCAGTTTGGAGCCCTCCCGCCCCAAAAAGCATTACGAGCAGTACTTC. The chain uses TRBV12-3 or TRBV12-4 and TRBJ2-7; D unclear. Trimming cost V 3 bases and J 4 bases, with 25 bases left between them. The length of the CDR3 is 18 residues.

In this sample, this clonotype turned up many times. This chain uses TRBV29-1 with TRBJ1-3; D unresolved. There are 11 residues in the CDR3. V gave up 5 bases and J gave up 4 bases, with 6 bases separating them. The germline CDR1 and CDR2 sequences are SQVTM and ANQGSEA. The CDR3 DNA follows: TGCAGCGTTCTCGTGGGAAACACCATATATTTT. Protein sequence: CSVLVGNTIYF.

This rearrangement joins TRBV3-1 to TRBJ1-1; no clear D. CDR1 is LGHDT and CDR2 is YNNKEL in the germline V gene (reference sequence). The CDR3 is 17 residues long. Trimming took 0 bases from V and 5 from J, leaving 19 bases between them. The CDR3 spells CASSQDRGGRAETEAFF. Written as DNA, the CDR3 is TGTGCCAGCAGCCAAGATCGGGGAGGCCGGGCAGAAACTGAAGCTTTCTTT.

The chain uses TRBV18 and TRBJ2-5, with a weak D call TRBD1 (6 bases). This CDR3 comprises 16 residues. The V and J ends lost 1 base and 1 base respectively, with 13 bases between them. Germline V CDR1 and CDR2: KGHSH, LQKENI. CDR3 loop: CASSPRMAGVQETQYF. CDR3 coding DNA: TGTGCCAGCTCACCACGAATGGCAGGGGTCCAAGAGACCCAGTACTTC.

This clonotype has only a few counts. A much larger clone differs by one base, so this may be a read error. The V call is TRBV18, the J call TRBJ2-5; possible D gene TRBD1, 6 bases. V shed 3 bases and J shed 9 bases, with 20 bases lying between them. The CDR3 loop spans 15 amino acids. Germline V gene sequence: CDR1 KGHSH, CDR2 LQKENI. The CDR3 here is CASSPIPQGVESQYF. In DNA form, the CDR3 reads TGTGCCAGCTCACCTATTCCACAGGGAGTTGAGTCCCAGTACTTC.

About this clonotype: This may stem from a read error, because a much larger clone lies one nucleotide away. The genes are TRBV14 and TRBJ2-3; no clear D. The CDR3 has 14 amino acids. Germline-derived CDR1 and CDR2 are SGHDN and FVKESK. This CDR3 reads CTSSHHPSTDTQYF. Here the CDR3 DNA reads TGTACCAGCAGCCATCATCCTTCCACAGATACGCAGTATTTT.

The V and J genes are TRBV7-2 and TRBJ2-5, with D possibly being TRBD2 (5 bases). The V end was cut by 5 bases, the J end by 5 bases, with 18 bases between. CDR3 length: 15 amino acids. Germline loops: CDR1 SGHTA, CDR2 FQGNSA. CDR3 amino acids: CASSDEGGKWETQYF. The CDR3 DNA sequence: TGTGCCAGCAGCGATGAGGGCGGAAAATGGGAGACCCAGTACTTC.

CDR3 loop: CASAQMNTEAFF. The CDR3 nucleotides read TGTGCCAGTGCCCAGATGAACACTGAAGCTTTCTTT. The chain is built from TRBV28 and TRBJ1-1; D remains ambiguous. Germline V gene data show CDR1 as MDHEN and CDR2 as SYDVKM. Trimming left V 9 bases short and J 0 bases short, with 8 bases between. CDR3 size: 12 residues.

The chain joins TRBV12-3 or TRBV12-4 to TRBJ2-5; TRBD2 might be the D (7 bases). CDR3 length: 13 amino acids. V was shortened by 7 bases and J by 5 bases, with 14 bases between the two germline ends. Here the CDR3 DNA reads TGTGCCAGCACCTTGTCGGGGGGCGAGACCCAGTACTTC. Amino acid sequence: CASTLSGGETQYF.

The chain employs TRBV12-3 or TRBV12-4 and TRBJ2-5, with a weak D call TRBD2 (7 bases). Trimming took 5 bases from V and 5 from J, leaving 15 bases between them. This CDR3 comprises 14 residues. The CDR3 bases are TGTGCCAGCAGTCCATCCGGGGGGCGGGAGACCCAGTACTTC. It is translated as CASSPSGGRETQYF.

This clonotype was detected a few times. The DNA of the CDR3 is TGTGCCAGCAGCTTTTCGGACAGGTACGAGCAGTACTTC. Its protein product is CASSFSDRYEQYF. V is TRBV5-4 and J is TRBJ2-7, with TRBD1 matching 7 bases. In germline, CDR1 is SGHNT, CDR2 YYREEE (reference sequence). The CDR3 is 13 residues long. V lost 2 bases, J lost 4 bases, and 3 bases stayed unmatched.

The table lists this clonotype with a few counts. The chain is built from TRBV7-2 and TRBJ1-5, with D possibly TRBD1 on 6 matching bases. Trimming removed 4 bases from V and 4 bases from J, with 14 bases in between. The CDR3 is 15 residues long. CDR1 SGHTA and CDR2 FQGNSA come from the germline V gene. The CDR3 bases are TGTGCCAGCAGCTCTCAGACAGGCCGGAATCAGCCCCAGCATTTT. The encoded protein is CASSSQTGRNQPQHF.

This clonotype turned up a few times. A much larger clone is a single base away; this may be a read error. The V call is TRBV7-9, the J call TRBJ1-5; the D gene is possibly TRBD1 (5 bases). Germline values: CDR1 SEHNR, CDR2 FQNEAQ (reference sequence). CDR3 length: 15 amino acids. The CDR3 is CANSPLGRGNQPQHF. DNA for the CDR3: TGTGCCAACAGCCCCCTTGGACGGGGGAATCAGCCCCAGCATTTT. Variable domain in full (rest from reference TRBV7-9 and TRBJ1-5): DTGVSQNPRHKITKRGQNVTFRCDPISEHNRLYWYRQTLGQGPEFLTYFQNEAQLEKSRLLSDRFSAERPKGSFSTLEIQRTEQGDSAMYLCANSPLGRGNQPQHFGDGTRLSIL.

V gene TRBV15 combines with J gene TRBJ1-2; unclear D gene. The germline gives CDR1 LNHNV, CDR2 YYDKDF (reference sequence). There are 17 residues in the CDR3. Trimming stripped 5 bases from V and 2 bases from J, with 21 bases between. CDR3 region: CATSRGGDTVGNYGYTF. CDR3 in DNA: TGTGCCACCAGCCGAGGAGGCGATACAGTGGGCAACTATGGCTACACCTTC.

This clonotype has just a few counts. This chain uses TRBV2 with TRBJ2-2; 12 bases are a match to TRBD2. The CDR3 extends over 16 amino acids. With 7 bases clipped from V and 4 bases from J, the junction kept 7 bases outside the gene matches. Germline V CDR1 and CDR2: SNHLY, FYNNEI. CDR3 loop: CASTSTSGSVTGELFF. The CDR3 nucleotides are TGTGCCAGCACCTCGACTAGCGGGAGTGTCACCGGGGAGCTGTTTTTT.

This clonotype was counted ten times or more. This sequence joins TRBV29-1 and TRBJ2-2; TRBD1 matches 7 bases. Germline trimming cut 7 bases from V and 4 bases from J; bases unmatched to any gene: 6. In germline, CDR1 is SQVTM, CDR2 ANQGSEA. The length of the CDR3 is 13 residues. The CDR3 sequence: CSAWTGGTGELFF. The CDR3 DNA follows: TGCAGCGCATGGACAGGAGGCACCGGGGAGCTGTTTTTT.

The V gene is TRBV6-6, the J gene TRBJ2-7, with a possible D match to TRBD2 (5 bases). Germline V gene lookup returns CDR1 MNHNY and CDR2 SVGAGI (reference sequence). The CDR3 has 14 amino acids. V was pared by 6 bases and J by 0 bases, with 12 bases between. The CDR3 DNA reads as TGTGCCAGCAGGCCTCCGGGGTTCTCCTACGAGCAGTACTTC. It is translated as CASRPPGFSYEQYF.